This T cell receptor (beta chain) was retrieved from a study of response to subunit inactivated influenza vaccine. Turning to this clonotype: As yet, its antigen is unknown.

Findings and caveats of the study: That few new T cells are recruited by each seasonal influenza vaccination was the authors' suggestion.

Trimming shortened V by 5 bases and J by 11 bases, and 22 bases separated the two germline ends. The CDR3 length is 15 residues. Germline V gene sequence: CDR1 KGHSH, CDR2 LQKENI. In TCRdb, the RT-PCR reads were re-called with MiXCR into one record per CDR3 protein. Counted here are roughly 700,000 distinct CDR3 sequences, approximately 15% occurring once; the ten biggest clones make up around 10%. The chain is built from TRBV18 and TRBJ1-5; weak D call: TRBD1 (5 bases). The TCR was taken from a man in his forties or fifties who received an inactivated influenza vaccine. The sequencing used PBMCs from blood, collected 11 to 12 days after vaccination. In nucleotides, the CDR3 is TGTGCCAGCTCATTAGTCAAGGGACGCTTCGAAGCCCAGCATTTT. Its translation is CASSLVKGRFEAQHF.